Detailed here is one T cell receptor beta chain. Germline loops: CDR1 SGHDT, CDR2 YYEEEE. V was shortened by 1 base and J by 2 bases, with 16 bases between the two germline ends. The length of the CDR3 is 16 residues. The data were obtained in a study of blood T cell repertoires in COVID-19. In the study overall: T cells, B-cell-depleted T cells, or PBMCs supplied cDNA or gDNA.

The assay was immunoSEQ multiplex PCR, and TCRdb's table has in-frame clones only and misses some. The sample shows fewer than 250,000 clones, almost 85% of them seen only once. Sequencing used peripheral blood. The chain has TRBV5-6 and TRBJ2-7; TRBD1 is a possible D gene (5 bases). The receptor was derived from a man in his fifties or sixties with acute or convalescent COVID-19. CDR3 DNA: TGTGCCAGCAGCTTGAGACGGAGACAGCCCGCCTACGAGCAGTACTTC. Protein sequence: CASSLRRRQPAYEQYF.